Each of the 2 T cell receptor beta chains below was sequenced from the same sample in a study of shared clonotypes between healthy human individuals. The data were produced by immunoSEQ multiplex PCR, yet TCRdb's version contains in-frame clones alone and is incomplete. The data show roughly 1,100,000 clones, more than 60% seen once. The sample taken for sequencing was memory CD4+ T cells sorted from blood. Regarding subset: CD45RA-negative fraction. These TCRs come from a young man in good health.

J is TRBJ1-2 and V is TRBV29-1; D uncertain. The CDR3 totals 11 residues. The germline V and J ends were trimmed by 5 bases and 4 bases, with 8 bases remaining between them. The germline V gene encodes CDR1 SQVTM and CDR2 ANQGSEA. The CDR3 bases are TGCAGCGTTCTACAAGCCTATGGCTACACCTTC. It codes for CSVLQAYGYTF.

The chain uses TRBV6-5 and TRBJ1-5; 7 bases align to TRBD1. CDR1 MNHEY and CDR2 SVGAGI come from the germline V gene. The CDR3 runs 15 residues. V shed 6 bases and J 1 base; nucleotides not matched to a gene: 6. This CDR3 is CASSQTGMSNQPQHF. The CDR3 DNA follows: TGTGCCAGCAGCCAGACAGGGATGAGCAATCAGCCCCAGCATTTT.